This T cell receptor (beta chain) was profiled in a study of T cells in Graves' hyperthyroidism and ophthalmopathy. Amplification of TCR beta CDR3 regions used RNA as the template. A set of HTBI primers served as the primers for a first-round RT-PCR of the TCR CDR3. TCRdb processed the multiplex PCR reads anew with MiXCR; each CDR3 protein has one entry. This repertoire shows some 490,000 distinct CDR3 sequences, under 25% found once; its top ten account for 45% to 50%. This TCR was recovered from a woman aged 70-85 years with Graves' ophthalmopathy. Material for sequencing was blood.

The CDR3 nucleotides are TGTGCCAGCAGCTCCGCCGGGGCGACCTCTGGAAACACCATATATTTT. It codes for CASSSAGATSGNTIYF. The genes are TRBV28 and TRBJ1-3; D possibly corresponds to TRBD1 (5 bases). The CDR3 runs to 16 residues. V lost 6 bases and J 0 bases, leaving 15 bases between the germline ends. The V gene's germline CDR1 is MDHEN and CDR2 SYDVKM.